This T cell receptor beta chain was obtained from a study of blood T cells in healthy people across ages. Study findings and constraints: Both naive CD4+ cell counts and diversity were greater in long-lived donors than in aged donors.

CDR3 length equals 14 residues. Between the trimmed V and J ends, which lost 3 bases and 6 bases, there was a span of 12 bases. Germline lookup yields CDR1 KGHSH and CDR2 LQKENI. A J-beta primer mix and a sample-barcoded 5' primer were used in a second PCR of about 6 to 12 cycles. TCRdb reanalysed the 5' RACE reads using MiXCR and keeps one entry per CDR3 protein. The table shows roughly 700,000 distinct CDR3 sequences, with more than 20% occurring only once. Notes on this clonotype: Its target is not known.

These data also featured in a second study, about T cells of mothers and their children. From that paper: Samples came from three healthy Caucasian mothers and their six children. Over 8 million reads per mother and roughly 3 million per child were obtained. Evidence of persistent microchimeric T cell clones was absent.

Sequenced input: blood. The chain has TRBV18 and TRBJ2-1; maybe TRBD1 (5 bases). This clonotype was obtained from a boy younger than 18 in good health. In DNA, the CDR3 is TGTGCCAGCTCACCGAGATCAGGGATCAATGAGCAGTTCTTC. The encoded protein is CASSPRSGINEQFF. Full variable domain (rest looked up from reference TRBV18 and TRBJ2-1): NAGVMQNPRHLVRRRGQEARLRCSPMKGHSHVYWYRQLPEEGLKFMVYLQKENIIDESGMPKERFSAEFPKEGPSILRIQQVVRGDSAAYFCASSPRSGINEQFFGPGTRLTVL.